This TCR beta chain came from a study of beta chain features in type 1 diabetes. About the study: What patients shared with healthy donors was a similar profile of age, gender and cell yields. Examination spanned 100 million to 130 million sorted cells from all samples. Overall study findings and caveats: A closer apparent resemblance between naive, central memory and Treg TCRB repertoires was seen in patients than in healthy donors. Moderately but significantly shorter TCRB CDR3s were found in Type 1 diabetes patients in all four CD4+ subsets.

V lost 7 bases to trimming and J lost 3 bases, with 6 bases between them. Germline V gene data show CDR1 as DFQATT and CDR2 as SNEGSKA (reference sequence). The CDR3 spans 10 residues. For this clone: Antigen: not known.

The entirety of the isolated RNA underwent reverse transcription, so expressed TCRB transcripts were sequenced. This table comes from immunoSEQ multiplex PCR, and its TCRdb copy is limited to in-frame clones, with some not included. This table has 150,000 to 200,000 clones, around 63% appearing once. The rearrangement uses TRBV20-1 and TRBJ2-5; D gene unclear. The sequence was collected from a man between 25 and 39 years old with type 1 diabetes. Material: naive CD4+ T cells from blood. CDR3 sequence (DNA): TGCAGTGGCCAGAAAGAGACCCAGTACTTC. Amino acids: CSGQKETQYF.